This entry is about one T cell receptor beta chain. This specimen comes from a study of identical twins. A single record per CDR3 protein comes from TCRdb applying MiXCR to the 5' RACE reads. The top ten clones hold approximately 0.95% of a sample with 500,000 to 600,000 distinct CDR3 sequences, approximately 22% of them seen once. Trimming cost V 3 bases and J 5 bases, with 13 bases left between them. There are 14 residues in the CDR3. The germline V gene has CDR1 MNHEY and CDR2 SMNVEV (reference sequence). The data also belong to a second study, concerning T cells expressing NK-cell markers. That paper adds: In 6 or 7 donors, dominant NKG2C+ clonotypes were roughly 1.0-8% of CD8+ T cells.

The sequenced sample was CD4+ T cells sorted from blood. This sequence joins TRBV27 and TRBJ1-1; maybe TRBD1 (6 bases). The source of this sequence is a woman aged 18-35 years in good health. The CDR3, as DNA: TGTGCCAGCAGTTTGGGAGTAAGGGGGACTGAAGCTTTCTTT. Protein sequence: CASSLGVRGTEAFF.